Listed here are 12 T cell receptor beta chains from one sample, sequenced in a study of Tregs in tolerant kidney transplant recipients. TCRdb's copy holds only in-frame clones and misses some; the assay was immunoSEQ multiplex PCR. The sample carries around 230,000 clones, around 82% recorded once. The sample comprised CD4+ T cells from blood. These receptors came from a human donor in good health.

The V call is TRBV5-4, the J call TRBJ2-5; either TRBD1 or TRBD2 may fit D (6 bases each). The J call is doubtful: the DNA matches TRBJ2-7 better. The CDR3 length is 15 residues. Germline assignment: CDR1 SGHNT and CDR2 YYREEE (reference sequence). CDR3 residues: CASSLGGSGSYEQYF. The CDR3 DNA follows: TGTGCCAGCAGCCTCGGGGGCAGCGGCTCCTACGAGCAGTACTTC.

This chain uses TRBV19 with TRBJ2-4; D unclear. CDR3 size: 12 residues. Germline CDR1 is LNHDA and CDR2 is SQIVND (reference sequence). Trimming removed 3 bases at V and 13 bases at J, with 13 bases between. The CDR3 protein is CASSILDGSQYF. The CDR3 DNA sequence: TGTGCCAGTAGTATCTTGGACGGGTCCCAGTACTTC.

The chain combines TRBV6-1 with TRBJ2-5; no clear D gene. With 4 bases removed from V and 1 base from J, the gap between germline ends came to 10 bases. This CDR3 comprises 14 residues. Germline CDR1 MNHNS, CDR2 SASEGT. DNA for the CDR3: TGTGCCAGCAGTGTACAAGCCTCCCAAGAGACCCAGTACTTC. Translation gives CASSVQASQETQYF.

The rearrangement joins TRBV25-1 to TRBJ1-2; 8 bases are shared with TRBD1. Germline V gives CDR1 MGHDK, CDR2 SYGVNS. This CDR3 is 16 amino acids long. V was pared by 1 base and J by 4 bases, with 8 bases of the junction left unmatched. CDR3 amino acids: CASSELGTGGTYGYTF. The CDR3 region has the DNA TGTGCCAGCAGTGAATTAGGAACAGGGGGTACCTATGGCTACACCTTC.

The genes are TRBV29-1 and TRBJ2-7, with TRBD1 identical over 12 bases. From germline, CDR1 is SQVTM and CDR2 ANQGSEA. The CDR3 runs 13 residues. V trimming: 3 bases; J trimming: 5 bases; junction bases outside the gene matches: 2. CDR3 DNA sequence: TGCAGCGTTGAGGGACAGGGGGCGAACGAGCAGTACTTC. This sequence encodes CSVEGQGANEQYF.

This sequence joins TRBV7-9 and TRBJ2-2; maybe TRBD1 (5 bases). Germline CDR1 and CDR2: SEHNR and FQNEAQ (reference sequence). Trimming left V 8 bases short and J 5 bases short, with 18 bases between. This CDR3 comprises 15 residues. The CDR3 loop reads CASLEWGITTGELFF. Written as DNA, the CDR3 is TGTGCCAGCCTAGAGTGGGGCATAACTACCGGGGAGCTGTTTTTT.

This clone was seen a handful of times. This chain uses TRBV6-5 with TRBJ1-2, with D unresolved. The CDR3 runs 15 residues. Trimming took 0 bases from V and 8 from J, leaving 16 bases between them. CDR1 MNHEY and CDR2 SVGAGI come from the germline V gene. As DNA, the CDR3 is TGTGCCAGCAGTTACTCGATTTACAGATCCAGGGGCTACACCTTC. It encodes CASSYSIYRSRGYTF.

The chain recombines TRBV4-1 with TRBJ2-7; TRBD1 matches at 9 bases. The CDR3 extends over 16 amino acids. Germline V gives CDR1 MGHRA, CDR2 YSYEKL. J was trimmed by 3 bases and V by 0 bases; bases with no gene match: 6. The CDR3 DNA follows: TGCGCCAGCAGCCAAGATGCGGGGGACAGGGTCTACGAGCAGTACTTC. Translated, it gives CASSQDAGDRVYEQYF.

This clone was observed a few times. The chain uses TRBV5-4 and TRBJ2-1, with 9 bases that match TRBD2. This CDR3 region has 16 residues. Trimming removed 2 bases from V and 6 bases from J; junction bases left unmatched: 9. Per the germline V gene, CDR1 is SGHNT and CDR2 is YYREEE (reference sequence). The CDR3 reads CASSLGGAGGFNEQFF. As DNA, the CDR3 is TGTGCCAGCAGCTTAGGTGGAGCGGGGGGATTCAATGAGCAGTTCTTC.

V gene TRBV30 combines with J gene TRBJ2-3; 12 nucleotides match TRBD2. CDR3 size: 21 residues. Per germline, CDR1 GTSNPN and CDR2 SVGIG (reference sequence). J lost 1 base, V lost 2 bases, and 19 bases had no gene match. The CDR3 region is CAWSRQRLAGGWGRGTDTQYF. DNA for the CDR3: TGTGCCTGGAGTCGGCAAAGGCTAGCGGGAGGGTGGGGACGGGGCACAGATACGCAGTATTTT.

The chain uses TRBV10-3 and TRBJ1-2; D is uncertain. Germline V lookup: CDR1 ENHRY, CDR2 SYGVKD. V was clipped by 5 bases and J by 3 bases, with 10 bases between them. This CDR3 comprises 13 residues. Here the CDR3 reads CAISSPEDYGYTF. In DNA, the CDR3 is TGTGCCATCAGTTCGCCCGAGGACTATGGCTACACCTTC.

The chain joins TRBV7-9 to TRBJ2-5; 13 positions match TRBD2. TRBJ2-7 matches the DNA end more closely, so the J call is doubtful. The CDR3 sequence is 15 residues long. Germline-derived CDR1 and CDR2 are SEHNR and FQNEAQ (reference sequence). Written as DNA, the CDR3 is TGTGCATCTGGGACTAGCGGGATTGGGACCTACGAGCAGTACTTC. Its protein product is CASGTSGIGTYEQYF.